This T cell receptor (beta chain) emerged from a study of somatic mutations in cytotoxic T cells in rheumatoid arthritis. The CDR3 sequence is 17 residues long. Trimming at V came to 5 bases and at J to 0 bases, leaving 11 bases not matched to a gene. From germline, CDR1 is SGHVS and CDR2 FNYEAQ. Measured with immunoSEQ multiplex PCR; TCRdb has only the in-frame clones, and not every one. The sample contains under 9,000 clones, more than 80% of which appear only once. This clone was recorded once. The sample comprised CD8+ T cells sorted from blood. The sequence was obtained from a woman in her seventies with rheumatoid arthritis. V usage is TRBV7-6 and J usage is TRBJ2-7; 9 nucleotides agree with TRBD1. CDR3 sequence (DNA): TGTGCCAGCAGCAGTTTACCGGGACAGGGTATCTCCTACGAGCAGTACTTC. Translation gives CASSSLPGQGISYEQYF.